Listed below are T cell receptor beta chains from one sample, sequenced in a study of shared clonotypes between healthy human individuals. The assay was immunoSEQ multiplex PCR, and TCRdb's table has in-frame clones only and misses some. The sample holds approximately 2.3 million clones, just over 90% seen once. Sample: naive CD4+ T cells from PBMCs. These receptors were collected from a man aged 18 to 29 in good health. Some clones in this sample may be carry-over from other donors' samples. The CDR3 runs from the conserved cysteine through the conserved F or W. The order of the fields is V gene, CDR3 protein.

>TRBV7-9
CASSLATSGTHEQFF
>TRBV6-1
CASRSGPSASYEQYF
>TRBV10-3
CAISPGQVRDPEAFF
>TRBV27
CASSPFRQGRNTIYF
>TRBV28
CASTHTGVDYGYTF
>TRBV5-6
CASSFQSLEQYF
>TRBV11-2
CASSLVTGGASQTYGYTF
>TRBV19
CASSIVFRQTFNQPQHF
>TRBV9
CASSVELAGLGGELFF
>TRBV4-1
CASSQRVNEQFF
>TRBV2
CASNSGSSYEQYF
>TRBV25-1
CASGGQGLAEAFF
>TRBV4-1
CASSQLSIQETQYF
>TRBV19
CASSINKLAGYQETQYF
>TRBV19
CASRGAGLQETQYF
>TRBV9
CASSPVFSREGRETGNTIYF
>TRBV5-1
CASSLVSGRAYNEQFF
>TRBV27
CASSVTGAYGYTF
>TRBV7-2
CASSFNDFNQPQHF
>TRBV28
CASSLSPNDRGNEQYF
>TRBV10-3
CAISERGPMSNQPQHF
>TRBV10-3
CAIGGREPYGYTF